Following are 26 T cell receptor beta chains from one sample sequenced in a study of human T cells and chemical hapten exposure. TCRdb ran MiXCR on the RACE reads and lists one entry per CDR3 protein. The sample contains about 350,000 distinct CDR3 sequences, about 5.4% of which appear only once. The time point denotes: pre-sensitization, week 0. Treatment of the sample: therapeutic diphenylcyclopropenone sensitization with weekly scalp DPC. This specimen consisted of whole blood, obtained in connection with sensitization to the hapten diphenylcyclopropenone (DPC). The receptors here all came from a woman aged 18-30 years with alopecia areata. Some clones in this sample may be carry-over from other donors' samples.

This clonotype was seen a few times. This rearrangement joins TRBV6-4 to TRBJ2-3, with 8 bases that match TRBD2. With V trimmed by 3 bases and J by 4 bases, 6 bases remained unmatched. Germline loops: CDR1 MRHNA, CDR2 SNTAGT. The CDR3 loop spans 15 amino acids. This CDR3 is CASSDVGGAADTQYF. CDR3 in DNA: TGTGCCAGCAGTGATGTCGGGGGGGCCGCAGATACGCAGTATTTT.

This clonotype was counted at least ten times. The V call is TRBV5-1, the J call TRBJ2-1, with 7 bases fitting TRBD1. CDR3 size: 14 residues. Germline CDR1 SGHRS, CDR2 YFSETQ. Unmatched junction bases numbered 2, after V lost 2 bases and J lost 3 bases. The CDR3 sequence: CASSLGTDYNEQFF. The CDR3 region has the DNA TGCGCCAGCAGCTTAGGGACAGACTACAATGAGCAGTTCTTC.

This clonotype came up a few times. Here the CDR3 reads CASSEFQGPVNYGYTF. CDR3 sequence (DNA): TGTGCCAGCAGTGAATTCCAAGGCCCCGTCAACTATGGCTACACCTTC. The genes are TRBV2 and TRBJ1-2; D not certain. This CDR3 has 16 residues. V was cut by 2 bases and J by 2 bases, with 15 bases left in between. Germline V gene sequence: CDR1 SNHLY, CDR2 FYNNEI. Combining the CDR3 with reference TRBV2 and TRBJ1-2 gives the whole variable domain EPEVTQTPSHQVTQMGQEVILRCVPISNHLYFYWYRQILGQKVEFLVSFYNNEISEKSEIFDDQFSVERPDGSNFTLKIRSTKLEDSAMYFCASSEFQGPVNYGYTFGSGTRLTVV.

The chain links TRBV9 to TRBJ1-3, with TRBD1 identical over 7 bases. CDR3 size: 15 residues. CDR1 and CDR2 from the germline V gene are SGDLS and YYNGEE. V trimming: 3 bases; J trimming: 2 bases; junction bases outside the gene matches: 5. CDR3 in DNA: TGTGCCAGCAGCGGACAGGGAACGGCTGGAAACACCATATATTTT. Protein: CASSGQGTAGNTIYF.

This clonotype appeared a few times. The CDR3 reads CASSARDTLNYGYTF. CDR3 in DNA: TGTGCCAGCAGTGCTAGAGACACTCTTAACTATGGCTACACCTTC. The chain carries TRBV6-5 and TRBJ1-2; D unresolved. This CDR3 spans 15 amino acids. Germline CDR1 reads MNHEY; CDR2 reads SVGAGI. The ends were cut back, 5 bases at V and 1 base at J, with 14 bases in the middle.

There are a few counts of this clonotype. The chain uses TRBV20-1 and TRBJ2-7; the D is unclear. This CDR3 contains 11 residues. Germline V gene data show CDR1 as DFQATT and CDR2 as SNEGSKA (reference sequence). V was clipped by 5 bases and J by 2 bases, with 7 bases between them. The CDR3 sequence is CSAWATYEQYF. In nucleotides, the CDR3 is TGCAGTGCTTGGGCCACCTACGAGCAGTACTTC.

The chain has TRBV18 and TRBJ1-5, with D uncertain. The CDR3 is made up of 15 amino acids. Germline loops: CDR1 KGHSH, CDR2 LQKENI. Trimming removed 3 bases at V and 1 base at J, with 10 bases between. The CDR3: CASSPYDTSNQPQHF. Here the CDR3 DNA reads TGTGCCAGCTCACCGTACGACACCAGCAATCAGCCCCAGCATTTT.

The chain employs TRBV20-1 and TRBJ2-7; no reliable D call. The CDR3 is 14 amino acids. V was clipped by 0 bases and J by 3 bases, with 12 bases between them. The germline V gene has CDR1 DFQATT and CDR2 SNEGSKA (reference sequence). The CDR3, as DNA: TGCAGTGCTAGAGATCGTGGTTTATACTACGAGCAGTACTTC. Its translation is CSARDRGLYYEQYF.

This clonotype was observed a handful of times. CDR3 in amino acids: CASSRLITGDTGELFF. The CDR3 nucleotides read TGTGCCAGCAGCCGACTAATTACAGGGGACACCGGGGAGCTGTTTTTT. The chain combines TRBV4-2 with TRBJ2-2, with 7 nucleotides matching TRBD1. CDR1 is LGHNA, CDR2 YNFKEQ, per germline. The CDR3 totals 16 residues. Trimming took 4 bases from V and 3 from J; bases not matched to a gene: 8.

This clonotype was seen repeatedly, ten times or more. This chain uses TRBV28 with TRBJ1-1; the D is unclear. CDR1 and CDR2 from the germline V gene are MDHEN and SYDVKM. The V end lost 4 bases, the J end lost 0 bases, and 9 bases lay between the germline ends. The CDR3 totals 14 residues. The CDR3 loop reads CASSSAALNTEAFF. Written as DNA, the CDR3 is TGTGCCAGCAGTTCCGCAGCACTGAACACTGAAGCTTTCTTT.

The V gene is TRBV5-1, the J gene TRBJ2-3; 7 bases agree with TRBD2. Germline V gene data show CDR1 as SGHRS and CDR2 as YFSETQ. The CDR3 length is 15 residues. With V trimmed by 0 bases and J by 2 bases, 3 bases remained unmatched. The DNA of the CDR3 is TGCGCCAGCAGCTTGGGGCTAGCGGTCACAGATACGCAGTATTTT. Translation gives CASSLGLAVTDTQYF.

Only a few counts were recorded for this clonotype. This chain connects TRBV6-1 to TRBJ1-2; 7 nucleotides match TRBD1. Looked up from germline, CDR1 is MNHNS and CDR2 is SASEGT. The CDR3 is 12 amino acids. The CDR3 loop reads CPKGGMEQGYTF. The CDR3 nucleotides are TGTCCCAAAGGGGGCATGGAGCAAGGCTACACCTTC.

The chain employs TRBV6-4 and TRBJ2-2; unclear D gene. The V end lost 2 bases, the J end lost 3 bases, and 7 bases lay between the germline ends. This CDR3 comprises 14 residues. CDR1 and CDR2 (germline): MRHNA, SNTAGT. The CDR3 DNA sequence: TGTGCCAGCAGTGACGACTTCTACACCGGGGAGCTGTTTTTT. It is translated as CASSDDFYTGELFF.

This clonotype has more than one count but fewer than ten. The rearrangement uses TRBV12-3 or TRBV12-4 and TRBJ1-2, with 7 bases matching TRBD1. There are 14 residues in the CDR3. The V gene end was trimmed by 4 bases and the J gene end by 4 bases; junction bases not matched to a gene: 6. The CDR3: CASSSRTGGYGYTF. For the CDR3, the DNA is TGTGCCAGCAGTTCAAGGACAGGAGGCTATGGCTACACCTTC.

The chain is built from TRBV5-4 and TRBJ2-4, with D hard to call. V lost 1 base to trimming and J lost 1 base, with 9 bases between them. The CDR3 has 15 amino acids. The germline CDR1 and CDR2 sequences are SGHNT and YYREEE (reference sequence). Written as DNA, the CDR3 is TGTGCCAGCAGCTTGAGATCCGGTGCCAAAAACATTCAGTACTTC. Encoded protein: CASSLRSGAKNIQYF.

This chain joins TRBV18 and TRBJ2-3, with no clear D. The CDR3 runs 13 residues. Germline CDR1 reads KGHSH; CDR2 reads LQKENI. V lost 0 bases and J 6 bases, leaving 7 bases between the germline ends. The DNA of the CDR3 is TGTGCCAGCTCACCACCGGCTAAGGATACGCAGTATTTT. As protein: CASSPPAKDTQYF. Complete variable domain (other parts from reference TRBV18 and TRBJ2-3): NAGVMQNPRHLVRRRGQEARLRCSPMKGHSHVYWYRQLPEEGLKFMVYLQKENIIDESGMPKERFSAEFPKEGPSILRIQQVVRGDSAAYFCASSPPAKDTQYFGPGTRLTVL.

The sample holds many counts of this clonotype. The chain carries TRBV28 and TRBJ1-4, with D uncertain. Trimming removed 3 bases at V and 7 bases at J, with 12 bases between. CDR1 and CDR2 from the germline V gene are MDHEN and SYDVKM. CDR3 size: 14 residues. The CDR3 loop reads CASSFPHRGEKLFF. CDR3 nucleotide sequence: TGTGCCAGCAGTTTTCCCCATCGGGGTGAAAAACTGTTTTTT.

Only a few counts were recorded for this clonotype. The chain combines TRBV6-4 with TRBJ2-3; 7 nucleotides agree with TRBD2. Germline V gene sequence: CDR1 MRHNA, CDR2 SNTAGT. Germline trimming cut 2 bases from V and 0 bases from J; bases unmatched to any gene: 5. The CDR3 has 16 amino acids. CDR3 sequence (DNA): TGTGCCAGCAGTGACGGGGCGGGGGATAGCACAGATACGCAGTATTTT. Protein product: CASSDGAGDSTDTQYF.

This clonotype was observed a handful of times. The chain recombines TRBV24-1 with TRBJ2-1, with TRBD2 matching over 12 bases. The V segment lost 10 bases and the J segment 5 bases; nucleotides outside the gene matches: 5. The germline CDR1 and CDR2 sequences are KGHDR and SFDVKD. CDR3 length equals 14 residues. CDR3 loop: CATQTSGGHNEQFF. The CDR3 bases are TGTGCCACTCAAACTAGCGGGGGGCACAATGAGCAGTTCTTC.

The chain carries TRBV6-1 and TRBJ2-5, with 9 bases aligning to TRBD2. V lost 0 bases, J lost 5 bases, and 10 bases stayed unmatched. The CDR3 length is 17 residues. The germline CDR1 and CDR2 sequences are MNHNS and SASEGT. CDR3 bases: TGTGCCAGCAGTGAAGCGCTTCTGGCTAGCGGGGTGGAGACCCAGTACTTC. Its translation is CASSEALLASGVETQYF.

This clonotype was observed a handful of times. This chain connects TRBV6-5 to TRBJ1-4; no clear D. The CDR3 extends over 17 amino acids. Germline CDR1 reads MNHEY; CDR2 reads SVGAGI. V lost 0 bases to trimming and J lost 1 base, with 12 bases between them. The CDR3 protein is CASSYSVLRLTNEKLFF. In DNA form, the CDR3 reads TGTGCCAGCAGTTACTCGGTGTTGAGGTTAACTAATGAAAAACTGTTTTTT.

To note about this clonotype: One end of the junction does not line up with germline, which may come from a read error. This chain joins TRBV19 and TRBJ1-4; D is unresolved. Germline CDR1 reads LNHDA; CDR2 reads SQIVND (reference sequence). CDR3 length equals 13 residues. CDR3 sequence: CVSTQTPHEKLFF. In nucleotides, the CDR3 is TGTGTCAGTACCCAGACCCCTCATGAAAAACTGTTTTTT.

This clonotype was counted between two and nine times. The chain uses TRBV19 and TRBJ2-7; possible D gene TRBD1, 6 bases. V was shortened by 10 bases and J by 2 bases, with 18 bases between the two germline ends. CDR3 length: 14 residues. The germline gives CDR1 LNHDA, CDR2 SQIVND (reference sequence). CDR3 nucleotides: TGTGCCAACCCAGGGGACGGCGGCCCCTACGAGCAGTACTTC. Residues: CANPGDGGPYEQYF.

The rearrangement links TRBV9 to TRBJ2-6, with D uncertain. Trimming shortened V by 3 bases and J by 2 bases, and 9 bases separated the two germline ends. Looked up from germline, CDR1 is SGDLS and CDR2 is YYNGEE. The CDR3 spans 15 residues. CDR3 bases: TGTGCCAGCAGCGGAACGAGGACTGGGGCCAACGTCCTGACTTTC. Translated: CASSGTRTGANVLTF. The full variable domain, rest sourced from reference TRBV9 and TRBJ2-6, is DSGVTQTPKHLITATGQRVTLRCSPRSGDLSVYWYQQSLDQGLQFLIQYYNGEERAKGNILERFSAQQFPDLHSELNLSSLELGDSALYFCASSGTRTGANVLTFGAGSRLTVL.

J is TRBJ1-1 and V is TRBV29-1; maybe TRBD1 (6 bases). V was pared by 3 bases and J by 7 bases, with 15 bases between. Germline assignment: CDR1 SQVTM and CDR2 ANQGSEA. The CDR3 contains 13 residues. CDR3 DNA sequence: TGCAGCGTTGAGAACTGGGGGCACTATGAAGCTTTCTTT. Translation gives CSVENWGHYEAFF.

The sample holds many counts of this clonotype. The chain carries TRBV15 and TRBJ2-3; 8 bases align to TRBD2. CDR3 size: 15 residues. Germline CDR1 LNHNV, CDR2 YYDKDF (reference sequence). Unmatched junction bases numbered 11, after V lost 6 bases and J lost 6 bases. The CDR3 DNA reads as TGTGCCACCAGTAACCCCGGGGGGGCATCGGATACGCAGTATTTT. Translation gives CATSNPGGASDTQYF.